The 2 T cell receptor beta chains listed next were all sequenced from one sample in a study of beta chain features in type 1 diabetes. Since all of the isolated RNA was reverse transcribed, expressed TCRB transcripts were what got sequenced. Repertoires were generated with immunoSEQ multiplex PCR, while TCRdb's copy carries only in-frame clones and drops some. Counted here are 150,000 to 190,000 clones, around 10% occurring once; the ten biggest clones make up under 2.5%. The source material was central memory CD4+ T cells from blood. The receptors shown here come from a man aged 18 to 35 in good health.

This clone was seen a few times. The rearrangement joins TRBV5-1 to TRBJ2-7, with D possibly matching TRBD2 (6 bases). Germline CDR1 and CDR2: SGHRS and YFSETQ. This CDR3 is 15 amino acids long. V lost 4 bases, J lost 0 bases, and 14 bases lay in between. The CDR3 reads CASSQTSKSSYEQYF. As DNA, the CDR3 is TGCGCCAGCAGCCAGACTAGTAAGAGCTCCTACGAGCAGTACTTC.

With respect to this clone: At the DNA level, this CDR3 is encoded by other sequences in the same sample as well. The chain links TRBV10-3 to TRBJ1-2; D might be TRBD1 (6 bases). Germline V lookup: CDR1 ENHRY, CDR2 SYGVKD. This CDR3 has 12 amino acids. V gave up 8 bases and J gave up 5 bases, with 12 bases separating them. CDR3 protein: CAISQGGYGYTF. CDR3 DNA: TGTGCCATCTCCCAAGGGGGATATGGCTACACCTTC.